The TCR beta chain under discussion was sequenced for a study of shared clonotypes between healthy human individuals. Study results and limitations: Larger estimated richness was generally recorded for naive subsets relative to memory subsets.

The assay was run at deep level. Sequencing used immunoSEQ multiplex PCR; TCRdb keeps in-frame clones, though not all of them. The sample shows about 2 million clones, 85% to 95% of them seen only once. Naive-designated CD8 cells lacked CD45RO, were positively enriched for CCR7, and omitted terminally differentiated effector memory CD45RA+ cells. As regards this clone: Its antigen is currently unknown.

Per germline, CDR1 SEHNR and CDR2 FQNEAQ (reference sequence). The CDR3 extends over 14 amino acids. The germline V and J ends were trimmed by 2 bases and 8 bases, with 12 bases remaining between them. The specimen was naive CD8+ T cells sorted from blood. The sequence came from a man aged 18 to 35 in good health. The chain couples TRBV7-9 to TRBJ1-4; no clear D gene. CDR3 in amino acids: CASSLSDIGEKLFF. CDR3 DNA sequence: TGTGCCAGCAGCTTAAGCGACATTGGAGAAAAACTGTTTTTT. Full variable domain (outside the CDR3, taken from reference TRBV7-9 and TRBJ1-4): DTGVSQNPRHKITKRGQNVTFRCDPISEHNRLYWYRQTLGQGPEFLTYFQNEAQLEKSRLLSDRFSAERPKGSFSTLEIQRTEQGDSAMYLCASSLSDIGEKLFFGSGTQLSVL.